The rows below give T cell receptor beta chains drawn from one sample of a study of T cell repertoires in cytomegalovirus infection. These receptors lack a known antigen. TCRdb re-called the reads with MiXCR, one entry per CDR3 protein. The data hold under 200,000 distinct CDR3 sequences, with about 20% observed a single time. This material consisted of CD8+ T cells from cultured PBMCs, taken from culture after CMV antigen stimulation. The receptors were gathered from a human donor in good health (CMV status not recorded). Some clones in this sample may be carry-over from other donors' samples. Both conserved end residues are part of each CDR3. Fields, in order: V gene, D gene, clone size, J gene, CDR3 DNA, CDR3 protein. D genes are given only for firm matches. Clone size is given for some rows only: seen once, a few or many times, or a class if the clone is expanded.

>TRBV9|-|few|TRBJ2-5
TGTGCCAGCAGCGTAGAAGACCTTTTGATCCAAGAGACCCAGTACTTC
CASSVEDLLIQETQYF
>TRBV19|-|-|TRBJ2-3
TGTGCCAGTAGTATTTTAACTGGGTCTCGCACAGATACGCAGTATTTT
CASSILTGSRTDTQYF
>TRBV27|-|-|TRBJ1-6
TGTGCCAGCAGTTTGCCCAGTATTGGTTCACCCCTCCACTTT
CASSLPSIGSPLHF
>TRBV28|-|-|TRBJ1-1
TGTGCCAGCGCTAACACTGAAGCTTTCTTT
CASANTEAFF
>TRBV6-6|TRBD1|-|TRBJ2-3
TGTGCCAGTCCCCCCCCGTACAGGGGAGAGGCAGATACGCAGTATTTT
CASPPPYRGEADTQYF
>TRBV11-1|-|-|TRBJ1-6
TGTGCCAGCAGCTTAGCCGTTGACAGCAATTCACCCCTCCACTTT
CASSLAVDSNSPLHF
>TRBV27|-|many|TRBJ2-1
TGTGCCAGCAGTCCAAGGGGGGTTCGCGAGCAGTTCTTC
CASSPRGVREQFF
>TRBV4-3|-|few|TRBJ1-1
TGCGCCAGCAGCCAAGCTCGGAAAGGACGGATAAACACTGAAGCTTTCTTT
CASSQARKGRINTEAFF
>TRBV7-6|-|few|TRBJ2-1
TGTGCCAGCAGCCTTAGACACGATGAGCAGTTCTTC
CASSLRHDEQFF
>TRBV27|-|once|TRBJ1-4
TGTGCCAGCAGTTCCGGACAAGGTTTCGAAAAACTGTTTTTT
CASSSGQGFEKLFF
>TRBV7-3|-|many|TRBJ2-1
TGTGCCAGCAGCTTACTTAAGAGAGGGGACAATGAGCAGTTCTTC
CASSLLKRGDNEQFF
>TRBV6-2/TRBV6-3|TRBD2|-|TRBJ2-2
TGTGCCAGCAGTTACGGACTAGCGGGGGGCCAAAACACCGGGGAGCTGTTTTTT
CASSYGLAGGQNTGELFF
>TRBV4-3|TRBD1|few|TRBJ1-4
TGCGCCAGCAGCCAGGGGACAGGGGGACAAAAACTGTTTTTT
CASSQGTGGQKLFF
>TRBV7-2|-|few|TRBJ1-3
TGTGCCAGCAGCTTAGGAGGAGTTGGAAACACCATATATTTT
CASSLGGVGNTIYF
>TRBV10-3|-|-|TRBJ1-1
TGTGCCATCAGCCTTGGACACAACACTGAAGCTTTCTTT
CAISLGHNTEAFF
>TRBV7-9|-|few|TRBJ1-1
TGTGCCAGCAGCCCGACAGGCGCAGAGGGCGCTGAAGCTTTCTTT
CASSPTGAEGAEAFF
>TRBV29-1|TRBD2|-|TRBJ2-7
TGCAGCGTTGAAGAAGGTGGTAGCGGGGGCTACGAGCAGTACTTC
CSVEEGGSGGYEQYF
>TRBV7-9|-|-|TRBJ1-2
TGTGCCAGCAGCCCGAGGCAGGGGACTCGTGTGTCTGGCTACACCTTC
CASSPRQGTRVSGYTF
>TRBV12-3/TRBV12-4|TRBD1|-|TRBJ1-1
TGTGCCAGCAGTTCGTCGACAGGGCATAACACTGAAGCTTTCTTT
CASSSSTGHNTEAFF
>TRBV7-2|TRBD2|few|TRBJ2-5
TGTGCCAGCAGCTTAGTCCTGAATCTAGCGGGTAGCGCGGGAGAGACCCAGTACTTC
CASSLVLNLAGSAGETQYF
>TRBV7-9|TRBD1|few|TRBJ2-7
TGTGCCAGCAGCCAACGGGACAGGGCCTACGAGCAGTACTTC
CASSQRDRAYEQYF
>TRBV7-2|-|-|TRBJ1-2
TGTGCCAGCAGCAAAGGGGGGGAGCGGAGAGGCTACACCTTC
CASSKGGERRGYTF
>TRBV7-9|TRBD1|-|TRBJ2-5
TGTGCAGAGGAAACAGGGGGGCAGGGGCCCCAAGAGACCCAGTACTTC
CAEETGGQGPQETQYF
>TRBV27|-|-|TRBJ1-2
TGTGCCAGCAAGTCGGGGGTCGGGAACTATGGCTACACCTTC
CASKSGVGNYGYTF
>TRBV12-3/TRBV12-4|TRBD1|few|TRBJ1-2
TGTGCCAGCAGTTTCACAGGGGAGGGCTACACCTTC
CASSFTGEGYTF
>TRBV27|-|-|TRBJ1-6
TGTGCCAGCAGTTCGACTCCTGCTGGGTCACCCCTCCACTTT
CASSSTPAGSPLHF
>TRBV6-2/TRBV6-3|-|-|TRBJ2-1
TGTGCCAGCAGTTATACAGGTTCATCCAACAATGAGCAGTTCTTC
CASSYTGSSNNEQFF
>TRBV7-2|TRBD1|-|TRBJ2-7
TGTGCCAGCAGCTTATTACCCCTTTCCGGAAGGACAGGGAAGGACTACGAGCAGTACTTC
CASSLLPLSGRTGKDYEQYF
>TRBV7-2|-|-|TRBJ2-7
TGTGCCAGCAGCTTAGACCGGGGATTCGAGCAGTACTTC
CASSLDRGFEQYF
>TRBV7-9|TRBD2|few|TRBJ2-1
TGTGCCGCAGCTCCACTAGCGGGGGGGCCAAATGAGCAGTTCTTC
CAAAPLAGGPNEQFF
>TRBV4-3|TRBD1|-|TRBJ2-7
TGCGCCAGCAGCCAAGATCGGGGACAGGCGTACGAGCAGTACTTC
CASSQDRGQAYEQYF
>TRBV7-2|TRBD1|once|TRBJ2-1
TGTGCCAGCAGCTTAGACAGACGTGGGACAGGGAATCACAATGAGCAGTTCTTC
CASSLDRRGTGNHNEQFF
>TRBV4-1|-|few|TRBJ2-7
TGCGCCAGCAGCCAAGAGGACGAGCGAACCTACGAGCAGTACTTC
CASSQEDERTYEQYF
>TRBV7-2|-|few|TRBJ1-1
TGTGCCAGCAGCGCCACAGGGTCCACTGAAGCTTTCTTT
CASSATGSTEAFF
>TRBV7-9|-|-|TRBJ2-4
TGTGCCAGCAGCCCCCGGTCGGCGGTGGCCAAAAACATTCAGTACTTC
CASSPRSAVAKNIQYF
>TRBV2|-|-|TRBJ2-7
TGTGCCAGCAGTGAATATGGTGGGGTATACGAGCAGTACTTC
CASSEYGGVYEQYF
>TRBV7-3|TRBD1|-|TRBJ2-7
TGTGCCAGCAGTCTGACAGGGGTGAGCGAGCAGTACTTC
CASSLTGVSEQYF
>TRBV4-2|-|-|TRBJ1-2
TGTGCCAGCAGCTCGCGGGACACCGGTTTTGGTGGCGGCTACACCTTC
CASSSRDTGFGGGYTF
>TRBV9|-|-|TRBJ2-3
TGTGCCAGCAGCGAACACATGCGGATAGATACGCAGTATTTT
CASSEHMRIDTQYF
>TRBV7-2|-|-|TRBJ1-1
TGTGCCAGCAGCTCGGACCAGGGAAGTGAAGCTTTCTTT
CASSSDQGSEAFF
>TRBV7-6|TRBD1|few|TRBJ2-2
TGTGCCAGCAGCTTACCCGGGACAGGTATCACCGGGGAGCTGTTTTTT
CASSLPGTGITGELFF
>TRBV6-1|-|few|TRBJ2-1
TGTGCCAGCAGTGGAGAGGGGGGGGGCTCCTACAATGAGCAGTTCTTC
CASSGEGGGSYNEQFF
>TRBV4-2|-|many|TRBJ2-1
TGTGCCAGCAGCCAAGAAACAGGGACGGGTGAGCAGTTCTTC
CASSQETGTGEQFF
>TRBV18|TRBD1|-|TRBJ1-1
TGTGCCAGCTCACCACCTACGGAGGAAACAGGGGGCAGAGTGAACACTGAAGCTTTCTTT
CASSPPTEETGGRVNTEAFF
>TRBV7-6|-|-|TRBJ2-1
TGTGCCAGCAGCTTAGAAAATTGGCCAGGGAATGAGCAGTTCTTC
CASSLENWPGNEQFF
>TRBV27|-|few|TRBJ1-1
TGTGCCAGCAGTTTTGGTCCTATGAACACTGAAGCTTTCTTT
CASSFGPMNTEAFF
>TRBV5-6|-|-|TRBJ2-7
TGTGCCAGCAGTTCCCTTTCCGTGCGGGAGCAGTACTTC
CASSSLSVREQYF
>TRBV10-2|-|few|TRBJ1-5
TGCGCCAGCAGTATAGGGAGAACGAGCAATCAGCCCCAGCATTTT
CASSIGRTSNQPQHF
>TRBV2|-|few|TRBJ2-7
TGTGCCAGCAGTTACAGGAGGCACGAGCAGTACTTC
CASSYRRHEQYF
>TRBV27|-|few|TRBJ1-2
TGTGCCAGCAGGGGACGGCCAGGCCATGGCTACACCTTC
CASRGRPGHGYTF
>TRBV27|-|-|TRBJ1-6
TGTGCCAGCAGTCTGTACTGGGGCTCCTATAATTCACCCCTCCACTTT
CASSLYWGSYNSPLHF